This TCR beta chain emerged from a study of CD8+ T cells in alopecia areata. RNA extraction and reverse transcription yielded cDNA as sequencing template. Sequenced by immunoSEQ multiplex PCR; TCRdb stores in-frame clones only, minus some. The data contain under 350,000 clones, 58% of them singletons. CDR1 is LNHDA, CDR2 SQIVND, per germline (reference sequence). V gave up 5 bases and J gave up 6 bases; unmatched junction bases: 5. The CDR3 spans 13 residues. The treatment: oral pan-JAK inhibitor, 5-10 mg twice daily. Researchers took lesional scalp punch biopsies and peripheral blood from people who were alopecia areata patients.

The TCR was taken from a human donor with alopecia areata. The sample was CD4+ T cells sorted from blood, taken at week 24, from a patient treated with tofacitinib. The chain joins TRBV19 to TRBJ1-2; 8 nucleotides agree with TRBD1. CDR3 sequence reads: CASSFGQGDGYTF. The CDR3 DNA follows: TGTGCCAGTAGTTTCGGACAGGGTGATGGCTACACCTTC.